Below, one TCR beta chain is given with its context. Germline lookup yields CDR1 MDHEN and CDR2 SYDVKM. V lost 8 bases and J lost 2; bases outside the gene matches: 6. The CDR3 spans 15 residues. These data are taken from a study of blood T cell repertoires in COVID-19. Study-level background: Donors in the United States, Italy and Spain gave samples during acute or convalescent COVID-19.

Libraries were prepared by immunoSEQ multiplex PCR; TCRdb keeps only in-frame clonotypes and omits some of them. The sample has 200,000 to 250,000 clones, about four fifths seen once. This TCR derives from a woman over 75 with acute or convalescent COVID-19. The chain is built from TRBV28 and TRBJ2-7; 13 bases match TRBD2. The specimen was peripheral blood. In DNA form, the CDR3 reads TGTGCCAGCCTTACTAGCGGGGGGGGAACCTACGAGCAGTACTTC. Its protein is CASLTSGGGTYEQYF.